This T cell receptor (beta chain) was documented in a study of Tregs in tolerant kidney transplant recipients. Study results and limitations: Activated donor B cell expansion appeared to reveal the most relevant donor-specific TCRbeta repertoire. No direct test of biological reproducibility was done here.

Here immunoSEQ multiplex PCR was the method, and the copy in TCRdb shows in-frame clones only, minus some. The table lists some 30,000 clones. The CDR3 runs 15 residues. The J segment lost 1 base and the V segment lost 2 bases, leaving 5 bases of the junction unmatched. Germline lookup yields CDR1 SNHLY and CDR2 FYNNEI. A note on this clone: As yet, its antigen is unknown. With the read ending 3 residues before the CDR3 end, the germline J gene is used to fill in that end.

Recipients received nonmyeloablative bone marrow transplants from related graft donors, with transient mixed chimerism. This receptor was obtained from a human patient who received a combined kidney and bone marrow transplant. Some T cells may trace back to the graft donor. The source material was CD4+ T cells from blood (PBMCs), sampled 24 months after the transplant. This rearrangement joins TRBV2 to TRBJ2-7; 7 bases are shared with TRBD1. CDR3 sequence reads: CASSETGRGSYEQYF. The part of the CDR3 DNA that was read is TGTGCCAGCAGTGAAACCGGCAGGGGGTCCTACGAG.